The entry below describes one T cell receptor (beta chain). The antigen remains unidentified. These data originate in a study of T cell responses to AZD1222 COVID-19 vaccine. Clones were read by immunoSEQ multiplex PCR, and TCRdb kept only the in-frame ones, dropping some. Of 120,000 or so clones detected, approximately 90% appear once; the ten largest clones hold about 7.1%. General observations from the study: Mapped onto spike, vaccine-associated CD4 TCRs spanned it and were dominant at 160-218 and 743-854. Clonal diversity was possibly underestimated; the donors were predominantly white British and more often female. Baseline testing showed seropositivity in only 5 or 6 AZD1222 recipients.

Sequences were derived from peripheral blood, sampled 28 days after the second AZD1222 dose. This clonotype originated in an adult who received the AZD1222 COVID-19 vaccine.

The CDR3 coding sequence is TGTGCCACCAGTGACTCTCGTGACAACCTGCTGGAGCAGTACTTC. Translating gives CATSDSRDNLLEQYF. The J gene is TRBJ2-7, the V gene TRBV24-1; D gene ambiguous. The CDR3 spans 15 residues. V shed 4 bases and J shed 7 bases, with 19 bases lying between them. CDR1 KGHDR and CDR2 SFDVKD come from the germline V gene.